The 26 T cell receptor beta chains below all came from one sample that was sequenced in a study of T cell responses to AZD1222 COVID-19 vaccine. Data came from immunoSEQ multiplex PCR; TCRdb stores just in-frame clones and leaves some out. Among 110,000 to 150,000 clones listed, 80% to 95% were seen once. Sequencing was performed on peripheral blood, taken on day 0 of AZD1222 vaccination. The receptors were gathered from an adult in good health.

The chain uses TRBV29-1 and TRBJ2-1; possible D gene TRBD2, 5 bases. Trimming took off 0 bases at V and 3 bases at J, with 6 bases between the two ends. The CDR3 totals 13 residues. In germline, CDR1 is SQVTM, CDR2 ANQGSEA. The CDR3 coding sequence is TGCAGCGTTGAAGACGGACTCTACAATGAGCAGTTCTTC. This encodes CSVEDGLYNEQFF.

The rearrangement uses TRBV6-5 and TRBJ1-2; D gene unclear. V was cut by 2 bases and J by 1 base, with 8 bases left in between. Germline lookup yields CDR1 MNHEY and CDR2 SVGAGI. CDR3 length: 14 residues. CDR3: CASSYGQVNYGYTF. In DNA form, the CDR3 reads TGTGCCAGCAGTTACGGCCAGGTTAACTATGGCTACACCTTC.

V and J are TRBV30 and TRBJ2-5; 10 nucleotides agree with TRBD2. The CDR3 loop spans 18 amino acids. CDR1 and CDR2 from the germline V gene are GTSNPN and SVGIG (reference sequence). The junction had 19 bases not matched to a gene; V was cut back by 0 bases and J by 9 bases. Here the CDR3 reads CAWSVRPSGSLGQWAQYF. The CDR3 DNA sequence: TGTGCCTGGAGTGTGAGGCCTAGCGGGAGCTTGGGGCAATGGGCCCAGTACTTC.

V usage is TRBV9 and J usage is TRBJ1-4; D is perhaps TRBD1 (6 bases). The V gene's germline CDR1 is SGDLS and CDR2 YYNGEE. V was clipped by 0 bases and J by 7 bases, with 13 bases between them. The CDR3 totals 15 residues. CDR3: CASSVEGRGGEKLFF. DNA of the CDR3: TGTGCCAGCAGCGTAGAGGGCAGGGGCGGTGAAAAACTGTTTTTT.

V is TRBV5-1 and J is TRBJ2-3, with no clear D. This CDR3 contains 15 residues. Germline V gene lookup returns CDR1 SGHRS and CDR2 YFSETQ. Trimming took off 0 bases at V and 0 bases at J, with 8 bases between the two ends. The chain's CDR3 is CASSLVAGSTDTQYF. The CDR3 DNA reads TGCGCCAGCAGCTTGGTGGCCGGCAGCACAGATACGCAGTATTTT.

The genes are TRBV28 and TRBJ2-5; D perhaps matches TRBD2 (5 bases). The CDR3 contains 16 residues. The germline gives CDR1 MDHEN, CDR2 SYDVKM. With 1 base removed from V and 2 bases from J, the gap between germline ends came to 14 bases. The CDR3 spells CASSLFRRTGQETQYF. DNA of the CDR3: TGTGCCAGCAGTTTATTCCGGAGGACCGGACAAGAGACCCAGTACTTC.

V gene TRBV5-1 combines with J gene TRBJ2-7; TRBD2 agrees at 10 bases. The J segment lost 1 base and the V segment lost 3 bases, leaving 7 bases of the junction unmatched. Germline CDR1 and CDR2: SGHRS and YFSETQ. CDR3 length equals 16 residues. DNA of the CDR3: TGCGCCAGCAGCTATTGGCTGGGACTAGCGTCCTACGAGCAGTACTTC. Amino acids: CASSYWLGLASYEQYF.

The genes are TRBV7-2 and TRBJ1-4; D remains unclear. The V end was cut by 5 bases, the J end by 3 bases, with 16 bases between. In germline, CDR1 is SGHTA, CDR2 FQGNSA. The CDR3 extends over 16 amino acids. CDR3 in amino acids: CASSERGRTPNEKLFF. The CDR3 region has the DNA TGTGCCAGCAGCGAACGAGGAAGGACTCCTAATGAAAAACTGTTTTTT. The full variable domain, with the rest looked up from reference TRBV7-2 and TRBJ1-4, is GAGVSQSPSNKVTEKGKDVELRCDPISGHTALYWYRQSLGQGLEFLIYFQGNSAPDKSGLPSDRFSAERTGGSVSTLTIQRTQQEDSAVYLCASSERGRTPNEKLFFGSGTQLSVL.

The CDR3 nucleotides read TGTGCCAGCAGCCCGGGGGGTGTCGGGCAGTTCTTC. Its protein is CASSPGGVGQFF. The genes are TRBV11-2 and TRBJ2-1; 7 bases are shared with TRBD2. The CDR3 totals 12 residues. The V and J ends lost 5 bases and 12 bases, in that order; junction bases with no gene match: 7. Per the germline V gene, CDR1 is SGHAT and CDR2 is FQNNGV.

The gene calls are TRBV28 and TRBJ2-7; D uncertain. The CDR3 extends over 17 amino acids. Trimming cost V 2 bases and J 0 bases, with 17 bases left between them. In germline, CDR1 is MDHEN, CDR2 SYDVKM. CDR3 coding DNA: TGTGCCAGCAGTTTAAGAGTTATAGGGATGAGCTCCTACGAGCAGTACTTC. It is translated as CASSLRVIGMSSYEQYF.

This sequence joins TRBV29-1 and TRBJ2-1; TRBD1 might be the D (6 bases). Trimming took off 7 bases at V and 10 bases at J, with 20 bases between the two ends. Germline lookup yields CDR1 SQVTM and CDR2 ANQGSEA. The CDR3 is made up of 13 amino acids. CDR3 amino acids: CSDWGPLGVEQFF. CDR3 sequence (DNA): TGCAGCGACTGGGGGCCCCTTGGGGTGGAGCAGTTCTTC.

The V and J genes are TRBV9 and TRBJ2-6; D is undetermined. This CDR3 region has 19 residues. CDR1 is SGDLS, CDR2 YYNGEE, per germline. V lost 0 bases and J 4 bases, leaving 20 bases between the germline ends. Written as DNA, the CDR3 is TGTGCCAGCAGCGTAGCTACGACACCACTGCGAACAGGGGCCAACGTCCTGACTTTC. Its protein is CASSVATTPLRTGANVLTF.

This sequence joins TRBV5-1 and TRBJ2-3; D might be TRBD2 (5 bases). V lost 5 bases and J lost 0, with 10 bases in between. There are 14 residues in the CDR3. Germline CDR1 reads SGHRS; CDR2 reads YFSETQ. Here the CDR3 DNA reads TGCGCCAGCAGAGAACTAGGGAGCACAGATACGCAGTATTTT. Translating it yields CASRELGSTDTQYF.

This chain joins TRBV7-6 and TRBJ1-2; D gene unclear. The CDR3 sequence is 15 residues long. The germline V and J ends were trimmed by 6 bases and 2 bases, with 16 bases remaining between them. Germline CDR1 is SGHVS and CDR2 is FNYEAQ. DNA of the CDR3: TGTGCCAGCAGTTTCACCACAGTATGGAACTATGGCTACACCTTC. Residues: CASSFTTVWNYGYTF.

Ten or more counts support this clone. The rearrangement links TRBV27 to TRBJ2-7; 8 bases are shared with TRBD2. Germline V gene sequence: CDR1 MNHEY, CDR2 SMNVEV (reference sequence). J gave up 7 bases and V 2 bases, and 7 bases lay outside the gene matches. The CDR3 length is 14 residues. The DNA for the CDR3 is TGTGCCAGCAGTTTAGGAGCGGGAGTAGGTGAGCAGTACTTC. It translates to CASSLGAGVGEQYF.

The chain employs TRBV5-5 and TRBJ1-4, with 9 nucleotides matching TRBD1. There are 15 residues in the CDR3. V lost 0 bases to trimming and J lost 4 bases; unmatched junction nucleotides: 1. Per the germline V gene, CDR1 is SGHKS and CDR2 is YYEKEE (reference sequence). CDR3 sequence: CASSLGTGVNEKLFF. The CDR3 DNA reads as TGTGCCAGCAGCTTGGGGACAGGGGTTAATGAAAAACTGTTTTTT.

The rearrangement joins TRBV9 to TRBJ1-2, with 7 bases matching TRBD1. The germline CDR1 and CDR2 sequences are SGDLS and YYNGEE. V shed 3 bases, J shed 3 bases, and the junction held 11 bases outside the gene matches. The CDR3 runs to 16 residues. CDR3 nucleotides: TGTGCCAGCAGCGGGGGACAACCAGGGACAGACTATGGCTACACCTTC. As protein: CASSGGQPGTDYGYTF. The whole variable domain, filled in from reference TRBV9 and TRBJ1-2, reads DSGVTQTPKHLITATGQRVTLRCSPRSGDLSVYWYQQSLDQGLQFLIQYYNGEERAKGNILERFSAQQFPDLHSELNLSSLELGDSALYFCASSGGQPGTDYGYTFGSGTRLTVV.

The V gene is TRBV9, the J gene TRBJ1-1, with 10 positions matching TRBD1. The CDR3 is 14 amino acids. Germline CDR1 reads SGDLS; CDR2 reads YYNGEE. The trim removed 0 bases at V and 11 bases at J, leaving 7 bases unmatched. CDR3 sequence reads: CASSVEGQGIGAFF. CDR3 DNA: TGTGCCAGCAGCGTAGAGGGACAGGGGATCGGCGCTTTCTTT.

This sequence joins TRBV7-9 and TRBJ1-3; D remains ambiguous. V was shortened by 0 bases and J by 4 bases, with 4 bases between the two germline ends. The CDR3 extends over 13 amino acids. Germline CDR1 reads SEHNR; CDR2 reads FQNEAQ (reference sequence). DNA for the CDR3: TGTGCCAGCAGCTTAGCGACAGGAAACACCATATATTTT. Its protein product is CASSLATGNTIYF. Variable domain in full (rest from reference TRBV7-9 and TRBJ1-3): DTGVSQNPRHKITKRGQNVTFRCDPISEHNRLYWYRQTLGQGPEFLTYFQNEAQLEKSRLLSDRFSAERPKGSFSTLEIQRTEQGDSAMYLCASSLATGNTIYFGEGSWLTVV.

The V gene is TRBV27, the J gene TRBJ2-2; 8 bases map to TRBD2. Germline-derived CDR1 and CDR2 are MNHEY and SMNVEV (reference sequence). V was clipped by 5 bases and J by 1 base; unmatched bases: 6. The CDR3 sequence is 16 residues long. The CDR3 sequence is CASSPGGVVNTGELFF. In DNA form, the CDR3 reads TGTGCCAGCAGTCCGGGGGGGGTGGTGAACACCGGGGAGCTGTTTTTT.

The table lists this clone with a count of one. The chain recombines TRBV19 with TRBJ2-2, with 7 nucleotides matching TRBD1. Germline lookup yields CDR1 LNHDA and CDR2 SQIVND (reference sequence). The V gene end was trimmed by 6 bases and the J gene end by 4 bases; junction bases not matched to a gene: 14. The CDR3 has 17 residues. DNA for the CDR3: TGTGCCAGTAGCCCGACCTTGACAGGGTGGAGCACCGGGGAGCTGTTTTTT. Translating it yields CASSPTLTGWSTGELFF.

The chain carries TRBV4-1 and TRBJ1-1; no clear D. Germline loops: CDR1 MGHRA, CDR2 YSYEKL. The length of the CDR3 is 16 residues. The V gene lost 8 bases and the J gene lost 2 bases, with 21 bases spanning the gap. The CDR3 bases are TGCGCCAGCTCCCTACGGGAGGGCAGGATTAACACTGAAGCTTTCTTT. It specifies CASSLREGRINTEAFF.

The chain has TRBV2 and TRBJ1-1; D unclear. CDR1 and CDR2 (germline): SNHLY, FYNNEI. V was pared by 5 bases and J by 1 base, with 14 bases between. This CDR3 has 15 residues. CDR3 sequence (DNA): TGTGCCAGCAGTCTTTCCCATCTGGGGAACACTGAAGCTTTCTTT. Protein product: CASSLSHLGNTEAFF.

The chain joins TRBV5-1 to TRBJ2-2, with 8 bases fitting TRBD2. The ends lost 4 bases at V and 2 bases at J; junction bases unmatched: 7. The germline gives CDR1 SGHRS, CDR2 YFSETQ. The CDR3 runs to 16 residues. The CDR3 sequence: CASSPSGGINTGELFF. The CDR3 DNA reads TGCGCCAGCAGCCCTTCGGGGGGGATAAACACCGGGGAGCTGTTTTTT.

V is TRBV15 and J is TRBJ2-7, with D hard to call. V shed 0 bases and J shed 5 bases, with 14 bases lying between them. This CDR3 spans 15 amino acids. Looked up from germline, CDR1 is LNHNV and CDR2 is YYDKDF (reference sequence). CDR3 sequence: CATSRDRGPIHEQYF. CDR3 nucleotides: TGTGCCACCAGCAGAGATCGCGGCCCTATCCACGAGCAGTACTTC. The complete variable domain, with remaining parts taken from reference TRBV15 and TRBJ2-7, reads DAMVIQNPRYQVTQFGKPVTLSCSQTLNHNVMYWYQQKSSQAPKLLFHYYDKDFNNEADTPDNFQSRRPNTSFCFLDIRSPGLGDTAMYLCATSRDRGPIHEQYFGPGTRLTVT.

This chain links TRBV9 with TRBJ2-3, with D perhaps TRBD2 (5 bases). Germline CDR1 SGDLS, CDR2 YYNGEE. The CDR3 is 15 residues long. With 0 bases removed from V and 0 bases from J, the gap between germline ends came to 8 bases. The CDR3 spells CASSVEGGSTDTQYF. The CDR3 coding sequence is TGTGCCAGCAGCGTAGAGGGCGGGAGCACAGATACGCAGTATTTT.